Below are 16 T cell receptor beta chains sequenced from a single sample in a study of blood T cells in healthy people across ages. PCR was performed a second time for roughly 6 to 12 cycles using a sample-barcoded 5' primer and a J-beta primer mix. Each CDR3 protein is one row after TCRdb ran MiXCR on the 5' RACE reads. The repertoire has 1.5 million to 2 million distinct CDR3 sequences, roughly 30% of them found once; the top ten carry roughly 8%. What was sequenced was blood. The receptor set was obtained from a woman in her 30s in good health.

Comments on this clonotype: The germline gene is not matched at one end of the junction; a read error may be the cause. The chain couples TRBV6-5 to TRBJ2-5, with TRBD1 matching over 9 bases. The CDR3 spans 15 residues. Germline lookup yields CDR1 MNHEY and CDR2 SVGAGI. Here the CDR3 DNA reads TGTACCAGCAGGGGGGACAGGGCATCCCAAGAGACCCAGTACTTC. Translated, it gives CTSRGDRASQETQYF.

This clonotype was counted many times. This chain links TRBV5-1 with TRBJ2-7; D is ambiguous. V was clipped by 0 bases and J by 2 bases, with 6 bases between them. Germline V gives CDR1 SGHRS, CDR2 YFSETQ. This CDR3 comprises 13 residues. The CDR3 sequence: CASSLDIPYEQYF. CDR3 sequence (DNA): TGCGCCAGCAGCTTGGACATACCCTACGAGCAGTACTTC.

This clonotype was detected many times. This chain joins TRBV20-1 and TRBJ1-5; 8 bases map to TRBD1. Losses at the gene ends were 4 bases for V and 7 bases for J; bases not matched to a gene: 6. Germline V gene sequence: CDR1 DFQATT, CDR2 SNEGSKA (reference sequence). The CDR3 loop spans 13 amino acids. The CDR3 reads CSATDRGGQPQHF. CDR3 DNA sequence: TGCAGTGCTACCGACAGGGGTGGACAGCCCCAGCATTTT.

With respect to this clonotype: One end of the junction does not line up with germline, which may come from a read error. J is TRBJ1-1 and V is TRBV9; a weak D match, TRBD1 (6 bases). CDR3 length equals 16 residues. Germline assignment: CDR1 SGDLS and CDR2 YYNGEE. CDR3 DNA sequence: TGTGTCAGCAGCGTTTTTGGGCACAGGGAAGTCGCTGAAGCTTTCTTT. Translated, it gives CVSSVFGHREVAEAFF.

This clonotype was counted between two and nine times. The chain has TRBV27 and TRBJ2-1; 12 nucleotides align to TRBD2. Germline-derived CDR1 and CDR2 are MNHEY and SMNVEV (reference sequence). The CDR3 spans 16 residues. Unmatched junction bases numbered 9, after V lost 3 bases and J lost 9 bases. For the CDR3, the DNA is TGTGCCAGCAGTTTGAGTAGACTAGCGGGAGTTGGTGAGCAGTTCTTC. The encoded protein is CASSLSRLAGVGEQFF.

This chain uses TRBV2 with TRBJ1-2; D call uncertain. The ends were cut back, 7 bases at V and 5 bases at J, with 17 bases in the middle. The CDR3 is made up of 14 amino acids. Germline lookup yields CDR1 SNHLY and CDR2 FYNNEI. In DNA form, the CDR3 reads TGTGCCAGCACATCGGAGGGCCCAACTTATGGCTACACCTTC. Translating it yields CASTSEGPTYGYTF.

CDR3 sequence reads: CASSFLPTEAFF. CDR3 DNA: TGTGCCAGCAGCTTTCTCCCCACTGAAGCTTTCTTT. The gene calls are TRBV7-9 and TRBJ1-1; D call uncertain. Between the trimmed V and J ends, which lost 3 bases and 4 bases, there was a span of 6 bases. Per germline, CDR1 SEHNR and CDR2 FQNEAQ (reference sequence). There are 12 residues in the CDR3.

The chain uses TRBV7-6 and TRBJ1-1; possible D gene TRBD1, 5 bases. Trimming cost V 1 base and J 0 bases, with 12 bases left between them. The CDR3 spans 16 residues. From germline, CDR1 is SGHVS and CDR2 FNYEAQ. CDR3 sequence: CASSLEVDSLNTEAFF. The CDR3 region has the DNA TGTGCCAGCAGCTTAGAAGTCGACAGTCTGAACACTGAAGCTTTCTTT.

This clonotype was detected ten times or more. The J gene is TRBJ2-1, the V gene TRBV29-1; 7 bases are a match to TRBD2. The germline CDR1 and CDR2 sequences are SQVTM and ANQGSEA. This CDR3 comprises 15 residues. V lost 4 bases and J lost 0; bases outside the gene matches: 6. CDR3 nucleotide sequence: TGCAGCGTTGTAGGCCTAGCGGACTCCTACAATGAGCAGTTCTTC. Translating gives CSVVGLADSYNEQFF.

This clonotype was detected only a few times. The chain couples TRBV28 to TRBJ1-2; a possible D gene is TRBD1 (5 bases). V was cut by 8 bases and J by 2 bases, with 15 bases left in between. Germline-derived CDR1 and CDR2 are MDHEN and SYDVKM. This CDR3 region has 14 residues. Here the CDR3 reads CASDTGGINYGYTF. The CDR3 coding sequence is TGTGCCAGCGATACTGGGGGGATCAACTATGGCTACACCTTC.

This clonotype occurred a few times. One end of the junction fails to match germline, which may point to a read error. This sequence joins TRBV30 and TRBJ2-4; D perhaps matches TRBD2 (5 bases). CDR3 length: 12 residues. Germline V gives CDR1 GTSNPN, CDR2 SVGIG (reference sequence). CDR3 nucleotides: TGTGCCTGGAGTGAGACTAAAATCATTCAGTACTTC. Its translation is CAWSETKIIQYF.

In this sample, this clonotype turned up many times. J is TRBJ1-2 and V is TRBV6-2 or TRBV6-3; D unresolved. The V and J ends lost 6 bases and 2 bases respectively, with 13 bases between them. CDR1 and CDR2 (germline): MNHEY, SVGEGT. This CDR3 comprises 14 residues. CDR3 residues: CASSPTSSNYGYTF. CDR3 sequence (DNA): TGTGCCAGCAGCCCGACGTCTTCCAACTATGGCTACACCTTC.

This clonotype was detected many times. V usage is TRBV6-6 and J usage is TRBJ2-1; 14 bases agree with TRBD2. V was clipped by 8 bases and J by 6 bases; unmatched bases: 0. The CDR3 runs to 13 residues. Germline CDR1 reads MNHNY; CDR2 reads SVGAGI (reference sequence). This CDR3 is CASGTSGSNEQFF. In DNA form, the CDR3 reads TGTGCCAGCGGGACTAGCGGGAGCAATGAGCAGTTCTTC.

The gene calls are TRBV7-2 and TRBJ2-7; 8 nucleotides agree with TRBD2. There are 13 residues in the CDR3. CDR1 and CDR2 from the germline V gene are SGHTA and FQGNSA. V lost 3 bases and J lost 5; bases outside the gene matches: 3. The CDR3 DNA reads TGTGCCAGCAGCTTTGTCGGGAGGGACGAGCAGTACTTC. Its translation is CASSFVGRDEQYF.

This clonotype was recorded a few times. The chain joins TRBV28 to TRBJ1-5; D possibly corresponds to TRBD1 (5 bases). The germline V gene encodes CDR1 MDHEN and CDR2 SYDVKM. The CDR3 is made up of 15 amino acids. V gave up 2 bases and J gave up 2 bases, with 10 bases separating them. The CDR3 DNA follows: TGTGCCAGCAGTTTACTCAGGGAAGGCAATCAGCCCCAGCATTTT. It codes for CASSLLREGNQPQHF.

A few counts support this clonotype. The V call is TRBV18, the J call TRBJ2-1; 7 nucleotides agree with TRBD2. The germline CDR1 and CDR2 sequences are KGHSH and LQKENI. The CDR3 spans 13 residues. V lost 7 bases, J lost 8 bases, and 8 bases stayed unmatched. The CDR3 here is CASWPGRGDEQFF. CDR3 in DNA: TGTGCCAGCTGGCCGGGACGGGGGGATGAGCAGTTCTTC.